The 3 T cell receptor beta chains listed next were all sequenced from one sample in a study of spatial heterogeneity in lung cancer. The time point is: sample taken at primary tumor resection. Which antigens these TCRs recognize remains unknown. Points from the study as a whole: Tracking of tumor mutation counts was seen in expanded intratumoral alpha and beta TCR counts.

In TCRdb, the 5' RACE reads were re-called with MiXCR into one record per CDR3 protein. There are tens of thousands of distinct CDR3 sequences in the sample; about 4.5% occur only once, and 9% to 10% lies in the top ten. The source material was lung tumor tissue, sampled at surgery. These receptors originate from a male donor with early-stage non-small cell lung cancer.

This clonotype is labeled as medium-sized (0.01 to 0.1%). This chain connects TRBV6-2 or TRBV6-3 to TRBJ2-4; D not certain. The V gene lost 5 bases and the J gene lost 1 base, with 18 bases spanning the gap. The CDR3 has 17 residues. Germline V lookup: CDR1 MNHEY, CDR2 SVGEGT. CDR3 sequence (DNA): TGTGCCAGCAGTAAAATGCAGACGAGGTCGGCCAAAAACATTCAGTACTTC. This codes for CASSKMQTRSAKNIQYF.

This clonotype was detected ten times or more. CDR3 DNA sequence: TGTGCCAGCAGGCTAGCGGGGGTCTCACCCCTCCACTTT. It encodes CASRLAGVSPLHF. V usage is TRBV7-2 and J usage is TRBJ1-6; perhaps TRBD1 as D (5 bases). V was trimmed by 6 bases and J by 10 bases, leaving 13 bases between them. Per the germline V gene, CDR1 is SGHTA and CDR2 is FQGNSA. This CDR3 comprises 13 residues.

Many counts were recorded for this clonotype. This chain connects TRBV7-3 to TRBJ2-5; D might be TRBD2 (5 bases). The length of the CDR3 is 13 residues. Germline V gene data show CDR1 as SGHTA and CDR2 as FQGTGA. V was clipped by 5 bases and J by 7 bases, with 14 bases between them. This chain's CDR3 is CASSPSYEGTQYF. In DNA, the CDR3 is TGTGCCAGCAGCCCATCATATGAGGGGACCCAGTACTTC. The full variable domain, completed using reference TRBV7-3 and TRBJ2-5, is GAGVSQTPSNKVTEKGKYVELRCDPISGHTALYWYRQSLGQGPEFLIYFQGTGAADDSGLPNDRFFAVRPEGSVSTLKIQRTERGDSAVYLCASSPSYEGTQYFGPGTRLLVL.